The present entry profiles one T cell receptor (beta chain) with its context. Its target is not known. The sample comes from a study of vaccination and CD4 T cells after COVID-19. Study-wide context: Post-vaccine sample collection happened at a median of approximately 10 weeks after dose two, ranging 14 to 241. Overlapping SARS-CoV-2, HCoV-NL63, HCoV-OC43 and HCoV-229E spike peptides were used to stimulate cells.

The CDR3 runs to 13 residues. Germline CDR1 reads SGDLS; CDR2 reads YYNGEE. Trimming took off 0 bases at V and 6 bases at J, with 9 bases between the two ends. As for treatment: roughly 10-day PBMC culture with coronavirus spike peptide pools or control peptides (ViraFEST assay). Before TCRs were sequenced, ViraFEST expanded antigen-specific T cells with peptide pools. CD4+ T cells that had been cultured provided DNA sequenced with the Oncomine TCR Beta short-read assay. Investigators isolated genomic DNA from cultured CD4+ T cells. Using its own MiXCR run on the PCR reads, TCRdb lists one record per CDR3 protein. Of some 10,000 distinct CDR3 sequences in the sample, around 50% were seen once.

This TCR was sampled from a human donor who had recovered from COVID-19. The chain recombines TRBV9 with TRBJ1-1; D call uncertain. Sequenced: CD4+ T cells from blood, cultured in vitro. CDR3: CASSVGSRAEAFF. The CDR3 bases are TGTGCCAGCAGCGTAGGGTCCCGGGCTGAAGCTTTCTTT.